This TCR beta chain was documented in a study of T cells of healthy individuals. Germline-derived CDR1 and CDR2 are MNHEY and SVGAGI. V was pared by 6 bases and J by 0 bases, with 10 bases between. The CDR3 has 14 residues. Ten or more counts support this clonotype. TCRdb re-called the 5' RACE reads through MiXCR, storing one row per CDR3 protein. The repertoire holds 60,000 to 75,000 distinct CDR3 sequences, roughly 17% seen once, with around 5% in the top ten. This clonotype was obtained from a human donor in good health. The chain has TRBV6-5 and TRBJ2-3, with D uncertain. Here the CDR3 DNA reads TGTGCCAGCAGAAGGGCGACCAGCACAGATACGCAGTATTTT. This translates into CASRRATSTDTQYF.